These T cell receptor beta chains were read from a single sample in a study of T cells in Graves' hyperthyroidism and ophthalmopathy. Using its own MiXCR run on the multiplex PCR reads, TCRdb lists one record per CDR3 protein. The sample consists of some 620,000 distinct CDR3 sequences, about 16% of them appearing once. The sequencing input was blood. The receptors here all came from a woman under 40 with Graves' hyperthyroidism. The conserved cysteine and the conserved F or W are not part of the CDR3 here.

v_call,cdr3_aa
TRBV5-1,ASSLGLAAPEQY
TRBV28,ASSLKTGSTEAF
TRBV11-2,ASSLELNTQY
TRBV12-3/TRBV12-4,ASSTTGYGNQPQH
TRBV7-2,ASSPRAGPQETQY
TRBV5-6,ASSLELATRNEQF
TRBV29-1,SAYSGSGYEQY
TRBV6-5,ASSYSLAGEGEQF
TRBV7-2,ASRIKRGYNEQF
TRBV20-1,SARDRGWGEKLF
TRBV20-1,SVIRIAGGPDQETQY
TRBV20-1,SARLGVNQPQH
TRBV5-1,ASSLDGQPQH
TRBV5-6,ASRADRGLSYT
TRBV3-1,ASSRLVVGDEQF
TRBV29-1,SAERGFTGELF
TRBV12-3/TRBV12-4,ASSLTGGHYGYT
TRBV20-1,SARTGTNTEAF
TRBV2,ASSGGTYNEQF
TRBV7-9,ASSPDRGYTEAF
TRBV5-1,ASSLPQGADYGYT
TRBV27,ASSLSWQDNLNTEAF
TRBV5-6,ASSLRGANEKLF
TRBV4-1,ASSQDRGRQREQY
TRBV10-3,AISGLTGEMGTDTQY
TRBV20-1,SARDYTGSYNSPLH
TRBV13,ASSSIPGSTKETQY
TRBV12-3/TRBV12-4,ASSQGEKRGYNEQF
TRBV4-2,ASSQDPGTDTQY
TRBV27,ASSLLADGGNYGYT
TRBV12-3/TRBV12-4,ASSSVGGPEETQY
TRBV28,ASTGRDTYGYT
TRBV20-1,SARGRASPLH
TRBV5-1,ASSWWERSYEQY
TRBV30,ALTENKNIQY
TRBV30,AWRPLDGYNEQF